This T cell receptor beta chain was recorded in a study of shared clonotypes between healthy human individuals. Looked up from germline, CDR1 is LNHNV and CDR2 is YYDKDF (reference sequence). The CDR3 has 14 residues. V lost 4 bases and J lost 5, with 11 bases in between. Assay used: immunoSEQ multiplex PCR; TCRdb lists only in-frame clones, some missing. The table includes about 1 million clones, about 75% detected once. Study outcomes and limitations: Roughly 4.6% of naive CD4 clonotypes were common to four donors.

This clone was counted between two and nine times. Its antigen is as yet unknown. This clonotype was obtained from a man in his late teens or twenties in good health. The rearrangement joins TRBV15 to TRBJ1-4, with a possible D match to TRBD1 (6 bases). Sample: memory CD4+ T cells sorted from blood. Indicated subset: CD45RA-negative fraction. The CDR3, as DNA: TGTGCCACCAGCAAAGGACAGAAAAATGAAAAACTGTTTTTT. Its protein is CATSKGQKNEKLFF.